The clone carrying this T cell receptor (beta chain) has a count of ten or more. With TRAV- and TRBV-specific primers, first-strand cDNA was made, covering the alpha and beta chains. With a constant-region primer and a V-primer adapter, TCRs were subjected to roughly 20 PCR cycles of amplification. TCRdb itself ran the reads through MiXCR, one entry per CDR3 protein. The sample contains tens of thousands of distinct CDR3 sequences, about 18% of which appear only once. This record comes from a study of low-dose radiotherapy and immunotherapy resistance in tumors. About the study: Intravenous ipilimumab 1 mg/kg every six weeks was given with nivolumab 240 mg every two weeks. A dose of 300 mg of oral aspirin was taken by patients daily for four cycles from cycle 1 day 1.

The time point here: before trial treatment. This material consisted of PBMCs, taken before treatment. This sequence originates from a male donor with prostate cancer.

The CDR3 here is CSVGPGQVGTEAFF. The DNA for the CDR3 is TGCAGCGTTGGCCCCGGACAGGTGGGGACTGAAGCTTTCTTT. J is TRBJ1-1 and V is TRBV29-1; 7 bases map to TRBD1. The germline CDR1 and CDR2 sequences are SQVTM and ANQGSEA. This CDR3 has 14 amino acids. The junction had 10 bases not matched to a gene; V was cut back by 4 bases and J by 5 bases. The full variable domain, with the rest looked up from reference TRBV29-1 and TRBJ1-1, is SAVISQKPSRDICQRGTSLTIQCQVDSQVTMMFWYRQQPGQSLTLIATANQGSEATYESGFVIDKFPISRPNLTFSTLTVSNMSPEDSSIYLCSVGPGQVGTEAFFGQGTRLTVV.